What follows are 12 T cell receptor beta chains derived from one specimen sequenced in a study of CD8 T cells in Susac syndrome. RNA was extracted with the RNeasy kit, and a quantity of 0.5 to 1 ug was reverse transcribed using random hexamers. TCRdb analysed the immunoSEQ multiplex PCR reads with MiXCR anew, one entry per CDR3 protein. The sample has 250,000 to 300,000 distinct CDR3 sequences, 89% seen once. Sequenced: CD8+ T cells from PBMCs. The receptor set was obtained from a human donor with multiple sclerosis.

In regard to this clonotype: Mismatch with germline at one junction end may stem from a read error. In DNA form, the CDR3 reads TGTGCCGGTAGTATTACATCGTATAGCAATCAGCCCCAGCATTTT. This gives the protein CAGSITSYSNQPQHF. The chain is built from TRBV19 and TRBJ1-5; D unclear. This CDR3 spans 15 amino acids. Germline V CDR1 and CDR2: LNHDA, SQIVND (reference sequence).

This chain links TRBV6-2 or TRBV6-3 with TRBJ1-2; maybe TRBD1 (5 bases). The CDR3 is 12 residues long. Germline loops: CDR1 MNHEY, CDR2 SVGEGT. Trimming stripped 5 bases from V and 5 bases from J, with 9 bases between. The CDR3 DNA reads as TGTGCCAGCAGTGACGGGGGATATGGCTACACCTTC. It codes for CASSDGGYGYTF.

The gene calls are TRBV7-8 and TRBJ1-1, with a possible D match to TRBD1 (5 bases). The CDR3 sequence is 15 residues long. Trimming pared 3 bases from V and 0 bases from J, leaving 11 bases between. Germline V gene sequence: CDR1 SGHVS, CDR2 FQNEAQ. This chain's CDR3 is CASSFAGTVNTEAFF. Written as DNA, the CDR3 is TGTGCCAGCAGCTTTGCCGGGACGGTGAACACTGAAGCTTTCTTT.

The J gene is TRBJ2-5, the V gene TRBV29-1; 9 bases match TRBD1. V lost 4 bases and J lost 4; bases outside the gene matches: 7. The CDR3 spans 14 residues. The germline CDR1 and CDR2 sequences are SQVTM and ANQGSEA. CDR3 amino acids: CSVGVGQGRETQYF. The CDR3 nucleotides read TGCAGCGTTGGAGTGGGACAGGGAAGAGAGACCCAGTACTTC.

The genes are TRBV7-9 and TRBJ1-1, with 10 nucleotides matching TRBD1. Germline V CDR1 and CDR2: SEHNR, FQNEAQ (reference sequence). Trimming removed 8 bases from V and 1 base from J; junction bases left unmatched: 7. There are 15 residues in the CDR3. The CDR3 DNA reads TGTGCCAGCGGGGAAGGGACAGGGGAGAACACTGAAGCTTTCTTT. Protein product: CASGEGTGENTEAFF.

This clonotype showed up just a few times. The chain recombines TRBV27 with TRBJ2-1; D not certain. The germline V gene encodes CDR1 MNHEY and CDR2 SMNVEV (reference sequence). CDR3 size: 13 residues. Deletions cut 5 bases from V and 0 bases from J, with 5 bases between. CDR3 loop: CASSLNSYNEQFF. The CDR3 nucleotides read TGTGCCAGCAGTCTCAACTCCTACAATGAGCAGTTCTTC.

The CDR3 sequence is CASSEEGLGGGSYEQYF. Written as DNA, the CDR3 is TGTGCCAGCAGTGAAGAAGGACTGGGGGGTGGGTCCTACGAGCAGTACTTC. The gene calls are TRBV2 and TRBJ2-7, with a weak D call TRBD2 (6 bases). From germline, CDR1 is SNHLY and CDR2 FYNNEI. Trimming removed 1 base at V and 1 base at J, with 17 bases between. There are 17 residues in the CDR3.

This chain uses TRBV15 with TRBJ2-7; D unresolved. CDR1 and CDR2 (germline): LNHNV, YYDKDF (reference sequence). The CDR3 is 14 amino acids. V was clipped by 8 bases and J by 6 bases, with 20 bases between them. This CDR3 is CATPPDWAPREQYF. For the CDR3, the DNA is TGTGCCACCCCCCCCGATTGGGCGCCACGCGAGCAGTACTTC.

Concerning this clonotype: A junction boundary mismatches the germline segment, possibly from a read error. The rearrangement joins TRBV19 to TRBJ2-7; maybe TRBD2 (6 bases). The CDR3 is 12 amino acids. In germline, CDR1 is LNHDA, CDR2 SQIVND (reference sequence). CDR3 in amino acids: CASTGDSDEQYF. DNA for the CDR3: TGTGCCAGTACGGGGGACTCCGACGAGCAGTACTTC. The variable domain in full, completed from reference TRBV19 and TRBJ2-7, reads DGGITQSPKYLFRKEGQNVTLSCEQNLNHDAMYWYRQDPGQGLRLIYYSQIVNDFQKGDIAEGYSVSREKKESFPLTVTSAQKNPTAFYLCASTGDSDEQYFGPGTRLTVT.

The rearrangement links TRBV7-9 to TRBJ2-2; tentatively, D is TRBD1 or TRBD2 (5 bases each). The germline V gene encodes CDR1 SEHNR and CDR2 FQNEAQ (reference sequence). Trimming removed 1 base from V and 2 bases from J, with 8 bases in between. The CDR3 sequence is 15 residues long. The CDR3 region has the DNA TGTGCCAGCAGCTTAGGGGACCATAACACCGGGGAGCTGTTTTTT. Protein sequence: CASSLGDHNTGELFF. The variable domain in full, with the rest retrieved from reference TRBV7-9 and TRBJ2-2, is DTGVSQNPRHKITKRGQNVTFRCDPISEHNRLYWYRQTLGQGPEFLTYFQNEAQLEKSRLLSDRFSAERPKGSFSTLEIQRTEQGDSAMYLCASSLGDHNTGELFFGEGSRLTVL.

This clonotype was recorded a few times. The DNA for the CDR3 is TGTGCCAGCAGTGCTGGGATGGGGAATGAGCAGTTCTTC. As protein: CASSAGMGNEQFF. The rearrangement uses TRBV2 and TRBJ2-1; D not resolved. The ends were cut back, 4 bases at V and 7 bases at J, with 11 bases in the middle. The CDR3 totals 13 residues. Germline V CDR1 and CDR2: SNHLY, FYNNEI.

The CDR3 DNA reads TGCGCCAGCAGCCAAGCCACCGACGGGGGCGCCCCCGCGTACCAAGAGACCCAGTACTTC. This sequence encodes CASSQATDGGAPAYQETQYF. V gene TRBV4-3 combines with J gene TRBJ2-5; D may match TRBD1 or TRBD2 (6 bases each). The V end was cut by 1 base, the J end by 0 bases, with 24 bases between. The CDR3 consists of 20 residues. CDR1 and CDR2 from the germline V gene are LGHNA and YSLEER.